Only a few counts were recorded for the clone carrying this T cell receptor beta chain. The data were taken from a study of CD8 T cells in Susac syndrome. CDR3 length: 14 residues. The germline V gene has CDR1 MNHNY and CDR2 SVGAGI (reference sequence). V lost 0 bases and J lost 2, with 8 bases in between. RNA, at roughly 0.5 to 1 ug, was reverse transcribed with random hexamers. TCRdb ran MiXCR on the immunoSEQ multiplex PCR reads and lists one entry per CDR3 protein. This sample yields over 350,000 distinct CDR3 sequences, of which 75% to 90% are seen a single time; under 0.15% belongs to the top ten.

The sequenced sample was CD8+ T cells from PBMCs. This sequence was found in a human donor with multiple sclerosis. The chain joins TRBV6-6 to TRBJ2-7, with D unresolved. As DNA, the CDR3 is TGTGCCAGCAGTTACTCGAATTCGGCCTACGAGCAGTACTTC. Amino acid sequence: CASSYSNSAYEQYF.